This T cell receptor beta chain was recorded in a study of control samples from healthy donors and cancer patients (TCRdb year 2020). The library was produced with the immunoSEQ multiplex PCR assay. Here the immuneACCESS table is served through TCRdb, limited to in-frame sequences with V and J called. Missing clones are a known gap in these copies; in checked studies unresolved V genes cover under half, and the rest lacks a known reason. This sample comprises about 55,000 clones, 88% of them detected only once. The top ten clones comprise about 3.8% of the sample. V ends up 8 bases short and J 9 bases short, with an unmatched junction base count of 7. Sequences MNHEY (CDR1) and SMNVEV (CDR2) are obtained from the germline V gene (reference sequence). The CDR3 starts with the cysteine, ends with the phenylalanine, and has 12 residues. Just CDR3 DNA is preserved here, 36 bases in frame from base 1.

About this clone itself: What this receptor recognizes is not known. One base away there is no much larger clone; base qualities are not given.

The chain is made from TRBV27 and TRBJ2-1, and TRBD2 matches 7 of the central bases. The sequencing sample was made of blood. The receptor was derived from a man between 50 and 59 years old in good health. The CDR3 corresponds to CASSGAGLEQFF. The DNA reads TGTGCCAGCTCCGGAGCGGGGCTTGAGCAGTTCTTC.